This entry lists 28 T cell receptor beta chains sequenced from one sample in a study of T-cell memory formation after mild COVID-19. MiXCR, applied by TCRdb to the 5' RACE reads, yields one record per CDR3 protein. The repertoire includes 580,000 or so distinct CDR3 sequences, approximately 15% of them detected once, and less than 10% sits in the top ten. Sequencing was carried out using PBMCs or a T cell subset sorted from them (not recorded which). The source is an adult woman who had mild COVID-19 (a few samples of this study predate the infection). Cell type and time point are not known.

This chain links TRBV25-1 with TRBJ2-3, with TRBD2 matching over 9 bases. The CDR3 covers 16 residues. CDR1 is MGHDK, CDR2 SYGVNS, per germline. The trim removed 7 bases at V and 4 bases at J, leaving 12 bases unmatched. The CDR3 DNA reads TGTGCCAGCACCCCGACACTAGCGGGTAGCGCAGATACGCAGTATTTT. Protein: CASTPTLAGSADTQYF.

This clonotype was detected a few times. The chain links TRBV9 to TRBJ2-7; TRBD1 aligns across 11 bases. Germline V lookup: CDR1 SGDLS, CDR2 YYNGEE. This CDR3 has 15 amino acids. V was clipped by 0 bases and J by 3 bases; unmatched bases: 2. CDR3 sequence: CASSVGGTGGYEQYF. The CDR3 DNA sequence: TGTGCCAGCAGCGTAGGGGGGACAGGGGGCTACGAGCAGTACTTC. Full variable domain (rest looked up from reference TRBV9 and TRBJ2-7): DSGVTQTPKHLITATGQRVTLRCSPRSGDLSVYWYQQSLDQGLQFLIQYYNGEERAKGNILERFSAQQFPDLHSELNLSSLELGDSALYFCASSVGGTGGYEQYFGPGTRLTVT.

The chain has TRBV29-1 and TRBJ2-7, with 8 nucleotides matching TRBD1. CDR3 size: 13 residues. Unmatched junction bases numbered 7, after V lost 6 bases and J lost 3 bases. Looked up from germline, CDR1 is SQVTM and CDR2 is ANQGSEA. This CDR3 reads CSVLQGVGYEQYF. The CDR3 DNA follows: TGCAGCGTCCTACAGGGGGTTGGCTACGAGCAGTACTTC.

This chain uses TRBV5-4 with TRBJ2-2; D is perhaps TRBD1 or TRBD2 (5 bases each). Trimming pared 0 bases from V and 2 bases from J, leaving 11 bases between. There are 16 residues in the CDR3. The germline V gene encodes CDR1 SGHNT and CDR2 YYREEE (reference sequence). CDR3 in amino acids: CASSLGDGLNTGELFF. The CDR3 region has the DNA TGTGCCAGCAGCTTGGGGGACGGGTTAAACACCGGGGAGCTGTTTTTT.

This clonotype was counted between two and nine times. The CDR3 is CASRRLAGGRETQYF. In DNA, the CDR3 is TGCGCCAGCAGACGACTAGCCGGAGGTCGAGAGACCCAGTACTTC. The chain links TRBV4-1 to TRBJ2-5; TRBD2 agrees at 7 bases. This CDR3 is built from 15 residues. Germline values: CDR1 MGHRA, CDR2 YSYEKL. J lost 4 bases, V lost 6 bases, and 11 bases had no gene match.

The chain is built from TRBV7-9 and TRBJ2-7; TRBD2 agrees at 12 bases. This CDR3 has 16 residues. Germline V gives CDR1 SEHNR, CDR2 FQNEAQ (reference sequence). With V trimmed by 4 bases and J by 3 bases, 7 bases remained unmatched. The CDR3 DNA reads TGTGCCAGCAGCTCCACGACTAGCGGGAGAGTCTACGAGCAGTACTTC. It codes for CASSSTTSGRVYEQYF.

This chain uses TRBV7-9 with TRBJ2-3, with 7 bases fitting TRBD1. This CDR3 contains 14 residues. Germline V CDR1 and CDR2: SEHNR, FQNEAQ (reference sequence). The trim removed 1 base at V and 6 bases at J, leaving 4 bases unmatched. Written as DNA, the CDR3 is TGTGCCAGCAGCTTAGTGACAGGGTTGGATACGCAGTATTTT. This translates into CASSLVTGLDTQYF.

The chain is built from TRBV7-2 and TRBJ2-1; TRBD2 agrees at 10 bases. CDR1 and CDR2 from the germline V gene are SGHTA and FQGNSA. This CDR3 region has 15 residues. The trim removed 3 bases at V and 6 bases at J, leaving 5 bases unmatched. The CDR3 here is CASSFSASGSNEQFF. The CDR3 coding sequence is TGTGCCAGCAGCTTTTCGGCTAGCGGGAGCAATGAGCAGTTCTTC. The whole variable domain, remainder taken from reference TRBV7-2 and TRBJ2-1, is GAGVSQSPSNKVTEKGKDVELRCDPISGHTALYWYRQSLGQGLEFLIYFQGNSAPDKSGLPSDRFSAERTGGSVSTLTIQRTQQEDSAVYLCASSFSASGSNEQFFGPGTRLTVL.

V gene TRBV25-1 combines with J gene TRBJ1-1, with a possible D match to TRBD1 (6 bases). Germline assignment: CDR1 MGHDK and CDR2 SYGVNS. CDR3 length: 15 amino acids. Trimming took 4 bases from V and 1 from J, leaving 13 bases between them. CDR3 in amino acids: CASSAQGPGNTEAFF. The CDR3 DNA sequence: TGTGCCAGCAGTGCGCAGGGGCCGGGGAACACTGAAGCTTTCTTT.

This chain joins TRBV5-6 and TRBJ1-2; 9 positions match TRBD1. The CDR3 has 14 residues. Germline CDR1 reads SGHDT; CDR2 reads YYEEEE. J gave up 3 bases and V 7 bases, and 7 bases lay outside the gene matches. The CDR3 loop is CASLGTGRDYGYTF. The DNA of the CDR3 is TGTGCCAGCTTGGGGACAGGGCGCGACTATGGCTACACCTTC.

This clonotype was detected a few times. CDR3 nucleotides: TGTGCCAGTAGATGTTATGGGGTCCTAGCGCCCCCCTTGGAGAATGAGCAGTTCTTC. This translates into CASRCYGVLAPPLENEQFF. The rearrangement joins TRBV19 to TRBJ2-1; a weak D match, TRBD2 (6 bases). This CDR3 is built from 19 residues. The V end was cut by 6 bases, the J end by 7 bases, with 31 bases between. The V gene's germline CDR1 is LNHDA and CDR2 SQIVND (reference sequence). Supplemented by reference TRBV19 and TRBJ2-1, the full variable domain reads DGGITQSPKYLFRKEGQNVTLSCEQNLNHDAMYWYRQDPGQGLRLIYYSQIVNDFQKGDIAEGYSVSREKKESFPLTVTSAQKNPTAFYLCASRCYGVLAPPLENEQFFGPGTRLTVL.

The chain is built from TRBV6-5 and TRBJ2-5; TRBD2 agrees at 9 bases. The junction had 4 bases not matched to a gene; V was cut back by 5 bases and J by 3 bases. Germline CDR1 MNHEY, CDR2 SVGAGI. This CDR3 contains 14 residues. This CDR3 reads CASSPSGIEETQYF. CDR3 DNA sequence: TGTGCCAGCAGTCCTAGCGGGATCGAAGAGACCCAGTACTTC.

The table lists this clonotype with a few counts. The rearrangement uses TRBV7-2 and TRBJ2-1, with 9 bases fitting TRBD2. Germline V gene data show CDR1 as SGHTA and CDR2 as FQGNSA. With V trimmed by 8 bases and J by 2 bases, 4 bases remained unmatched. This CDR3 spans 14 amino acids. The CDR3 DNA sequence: TGTGCCAGCGGACGGACTAGCGCCTACAATGAGCAGTTCTTC. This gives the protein CASGRTSAYNEQFF.

Here the CDR3 reads CASSVEGYPNTEAFF. As DNA, the CDR3 is TGTGCCAGCAGCGTAGAAGGTTACCCCAACACTGAAGCTTTCTTT. The chain carries TRBV9 and TRBJ1-1; no definite D call. With 0 bases removed from V and 2 bases from J, the gap between germline ends came to 11 bases. Per germline, CDR1 SGDLS and CDR2 YYNGEE. CDR3 length: 15 amino acids.

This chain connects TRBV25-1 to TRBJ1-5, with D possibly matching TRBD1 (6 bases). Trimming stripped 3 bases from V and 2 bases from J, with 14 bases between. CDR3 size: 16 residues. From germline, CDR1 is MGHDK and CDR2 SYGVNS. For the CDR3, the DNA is TGTGCCAGCAGTGACCCCCAGTCAGGGGGCAATCAGCCCCAGCATTTT. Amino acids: CASSDPQSGGNQPQHF.

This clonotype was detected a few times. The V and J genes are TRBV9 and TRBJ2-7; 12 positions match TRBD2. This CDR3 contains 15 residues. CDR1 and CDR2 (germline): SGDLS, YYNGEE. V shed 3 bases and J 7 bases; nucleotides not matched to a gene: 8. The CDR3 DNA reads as TGTGCCAGCAGCGGATCTAGCGGGGGGGCCTGGGAGCAGTACTTC. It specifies CASSGSSGGAWEQYF.

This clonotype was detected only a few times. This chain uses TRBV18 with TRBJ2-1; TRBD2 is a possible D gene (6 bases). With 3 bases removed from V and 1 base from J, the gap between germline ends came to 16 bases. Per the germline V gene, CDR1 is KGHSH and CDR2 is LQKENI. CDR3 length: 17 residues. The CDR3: CASSPTLGAGSYNEQFF. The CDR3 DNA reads TGTGCCAGCTCACCGACCCTTGGGGCGGGGTCCTACAATGAGCAGTTCTTC.

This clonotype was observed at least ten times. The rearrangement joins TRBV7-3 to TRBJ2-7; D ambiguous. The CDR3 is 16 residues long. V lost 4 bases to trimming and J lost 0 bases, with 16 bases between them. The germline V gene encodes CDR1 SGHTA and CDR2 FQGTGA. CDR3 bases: TGTGCCAGCAGCTCCCCGCAAGGCTTGGACTCCTACGAGCAGTACTTC. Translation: CASSSPQGLDSYEQYF. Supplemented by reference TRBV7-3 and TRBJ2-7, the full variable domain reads GAGVSQTPSNKVTEKGKYVELRCDPISGHTALYWYRQSLGQGPEFLIYFQGTGAADDSGLPNDRFFAVRPEGSVSTLKIQRTERGDSAVYLCASSSPQGLDSYEQYFGPGTRLTVT.

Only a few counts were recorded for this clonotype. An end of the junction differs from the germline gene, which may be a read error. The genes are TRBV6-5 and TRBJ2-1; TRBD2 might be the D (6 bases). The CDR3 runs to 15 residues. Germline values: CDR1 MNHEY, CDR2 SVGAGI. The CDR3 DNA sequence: TGTGCCAGCAGCTCCGGAACGGGGGTTTACAGTGAGCAGTTCTTC. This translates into CASSSGTGVYSEQFF.

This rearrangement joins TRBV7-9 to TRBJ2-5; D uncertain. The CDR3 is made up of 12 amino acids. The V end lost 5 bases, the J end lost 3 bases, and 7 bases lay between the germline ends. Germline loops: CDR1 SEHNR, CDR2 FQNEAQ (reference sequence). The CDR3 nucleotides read TGTGCCAGCAGCGCAAGCGAAGAGACCCAGTACTTC. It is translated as CASSASEETQYF.

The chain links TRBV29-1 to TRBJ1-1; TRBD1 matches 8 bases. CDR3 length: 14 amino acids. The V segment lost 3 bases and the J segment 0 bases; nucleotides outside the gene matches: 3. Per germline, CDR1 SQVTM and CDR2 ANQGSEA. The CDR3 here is CSVDGQGMNTEAFF. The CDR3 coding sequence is TGCAGCGTTGACGGACAGGGTATGAACACTGAAGCTTTCTTT.

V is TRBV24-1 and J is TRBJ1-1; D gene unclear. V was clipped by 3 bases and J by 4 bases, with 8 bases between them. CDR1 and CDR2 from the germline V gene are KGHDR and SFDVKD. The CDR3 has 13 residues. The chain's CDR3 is CATSDPYGTEAFF. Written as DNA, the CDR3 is TGTGCCACCAGTGATCCCTACGGCACTGAAGCTTTCTTT.

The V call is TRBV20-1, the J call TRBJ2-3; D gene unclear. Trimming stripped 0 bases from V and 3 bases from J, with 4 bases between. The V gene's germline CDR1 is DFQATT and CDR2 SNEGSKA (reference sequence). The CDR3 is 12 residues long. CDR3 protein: CSAREITDTQYF. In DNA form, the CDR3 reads TGCAGTGCTAGAGAGATAACAGATACGCAGTATTTT.

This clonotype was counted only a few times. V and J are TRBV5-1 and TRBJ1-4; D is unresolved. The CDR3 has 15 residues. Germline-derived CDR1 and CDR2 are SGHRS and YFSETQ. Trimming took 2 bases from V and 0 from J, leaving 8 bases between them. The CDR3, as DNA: TGCGCCAGCAGCTTCCAGGCCTCAACTAATGAAAAACTGTTTTTT. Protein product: CASSFQASTNEKLFF.

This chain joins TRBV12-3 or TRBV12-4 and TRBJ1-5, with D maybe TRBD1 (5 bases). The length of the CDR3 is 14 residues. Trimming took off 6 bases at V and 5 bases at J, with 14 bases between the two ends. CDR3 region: CASSPGRSYQPQHF. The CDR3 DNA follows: TGTGCCAGCAGCCCGGGACGGAGTTATCAGCCCCAGCATTTT.

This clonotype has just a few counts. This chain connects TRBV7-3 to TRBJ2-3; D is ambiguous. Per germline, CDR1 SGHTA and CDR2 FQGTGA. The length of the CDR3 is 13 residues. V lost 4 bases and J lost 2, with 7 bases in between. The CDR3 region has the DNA TGTGCCAGCAGCTCGTATAACACAGATACGCAGTATTTT. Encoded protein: CASSSYNTDTQYF. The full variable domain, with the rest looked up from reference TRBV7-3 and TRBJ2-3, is GAGVSQTPSNKVTEKGKYVELRCDPISGHTALYWYRQSLGQGPEFLIYFQGTGAADDSGLPNDRFFAVRPEGSVSTLKIQRTERGDSAVYLCASSSYNTDTQYFGPGTRLTVL.

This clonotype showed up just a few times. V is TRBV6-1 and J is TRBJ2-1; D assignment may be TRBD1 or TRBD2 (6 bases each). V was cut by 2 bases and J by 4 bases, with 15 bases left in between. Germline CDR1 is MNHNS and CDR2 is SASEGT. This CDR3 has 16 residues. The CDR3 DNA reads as TGTGCCAGCAGTGAATATTATGGAGGGGGGTACAATGAGCAGTTCTTC. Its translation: CASSEYYGGGYNEQFF.

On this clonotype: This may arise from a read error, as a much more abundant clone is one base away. This chain's CDR3 is CASSWGQNYGYTF. The CDR3 region has the DNA TGTGCCAGCAGCTGGGGACAGAACTATGGCTACACCTTC. The chain has TRBV11-3 and TRBJ1-2, with 7 bases lining up with TRBD1. CDR1 and CDR2 from the germline V gene are SGHNT and YENEEA. The CDR3 totals 13 residues. V lost 4 bases, J lost 2 bases, and 1 base stayed unmatched.